Following are 29 T cell receptor beta chains from one sample sequenced in a study of shared clonotypes between healthy human individuals. TCRdb's copy holds only in-frame clones and misses some; the assay was immunoSEQ multiplex PCR. The data show over 1.5 million clones, 98% seen once. Sequenced input: naive CD4+ T cells sorted from blood. Specified subset: CD45RA+ positively selected. Source of these receptors: a young man in good health.

The chain employs TRBV28 and TRBJ2-5, with 8 nucleotides matching TRBD2. The ends lost 2 bases at V and 5 bases at J; junction bases unmatched: 13. This CDR3 has 17 residues. Germline lookup yields CDR1 MDHEN and CDR2 SYDVKM. The CDR3 loop is CASSLNGRVGREETQYF. In DNA form, the CDR3 reads TGTGCCAGCAGTTTAAATGGTCGGGTCGGGAGGGAGGAGACCCAGTACTTC. Using reference TRBV28 and TRBJ2-5 for the parts outside the CDR3, the full variable domain is DVKVTQSSRYLVKRTGEKVFLECVQDMDHENMFWYRQDPGLGLRLIYFSYDVKMKEKGDIPEGYSVSREKKERFSLILESASTNQTSMYLCASSLNGRVGREETQYFGPGTRLLVL.

This clone was detected once. V usage is TRBV5-1 and J usage is TRBJ2-6; a possible D gene is TRBD2 (6 bases). The germline V gene has CDR1 SGHRS and CDR2 YFSETQ. V was trimmed by 0 bases and J by 0 bases, leaving 13 bases between them. This CDR3 is built from 18 residues. CDR3 region: CASSLDGGDSSGANVLTF. As DNA, the CDR3 is TGCGCCAGCAGCTTGGATGGAGGGGATAGCTCTGGGGCCAACGTCCTGACTTTC.

The CDR3 DNA reads as TGTGCCAGCAGCCGACGGACTAGCTCTGGGGGACACAATGAGCAGTTCTTC. It is translated as CASSRRTSSGGHNEQFF. The J gene is TRBJ2-1, the V gene TRBV27; TRBD2 agrees at 8 bases. CDR1 is MNHEY and CDR2 is SMNVEV in the germline V gene (reference sequence). Unmatched junction bases numbered 15, after V lost 6 bases and J lost 5 bases. The CDR3 length is 17 residues.

The J gene is TRBJ1-2, the V gene TRBV7-8, with 8 bases matching TRBD1. Germline-derived CDR1 and CDR2 are SGHVS and FQNEAQ. V gave up 5 bases and J gave up 7 bases; unmatched junction bases: 6. The CDR3 loop spans 13 amino acids. DNA of the CDR3: TGTGCCAGCAGCCGCGGACAGGGAGTTGGCTACACCTTC. It encodes CASSRGQGVGYTF.

With regard to this clone: The junction shows a germline mismatch at one end, possibly a read error. This chain connects TRBV7-7 to TRBJ2-1; D not certain. This CDR3 has 15 residues. Germline V lookup: CDR1 SSHAT, CDR2 FNYEAQ (reference sequence). The CDR3, as DNA: TGTGCTAGCAGCTCCGTAGCATCGTCCTACAATGAGCAGTTCTTC. Translated: CASSSVASSYNEQFF.

This chain connects TRBV7-2 to TRBJ2-3, with a weak D call TRBD2 (5 bases). Germline V lookup: CDR1 SGHTA, CDR2 FQGNSA. V shed 1 base and J shed 0 bases, with 14 bases lying between them. The CDR3 is 17 residues long. The CDR3 loop is CASSLVGGIPSTDTQYF. The CDR3 DNA reads as TGTGCCAGCAGCTTAGTAGGAGGCATTCCTAGCACAGATACGCAGTATTTT.

The V gene is TRBV25-1, the J gene TRBJ2-5; D not resolved. The germline V gene has CDR1 MGHDK and CDR2 SYGVNS. With 6 bases removed from V and 5 bases from J, the gap between germline ends came to 7 bases. There are 11 residues in the CDR3. DNA of the CDR3: TGTGCCAGCAGAGCTAGTGAGACCCAGTACTTC. It is translated as CASRASETQYF.

The J gene is TRBJ2-3, the V gene TRBV18, with 10 bases fitting TRBD2. Germline lookup yields CDR1 KGHSH and CDR2 LQKENI. CDR3 length: 16 residues. The junction had 2 bases not matched to a gene; V was cut back by 1 base and J by 1 base. As DNA, the CDR3 is TGTGCCAGCTCACCACAAGGGACTAGCGGCACAGATACGCAGTATTTT. This gives the protein CASSPQGTSGTDTQYF.

The V and J genes are TRBV29-1 and TRBJ2-1, with D possibly matching TRBD1 (5 bases). V dropped 5 bases and J dropped 6 bases, with 11 bases sitting between them. Germline V gene data show CDR1 as SQVTM and CDR2 as ANQGSEA. This CDR3 is built from 12 residues. The CDR3 is CSVTGPSNEQFF. The CDR3 DNA reads as TGCAGCGTTACAGGCCCCTCCAATGAGCAGTTCTTC.

The chain uses TRBV7-3 and TRBJ2-1, with 7 bases fitting TRBD2. The germline CDR1 and CDR2 sequences are SGHTA and FQGTGA. CDR3 length: 15 amino acids. Germline trimming cut 2 bases from V and 8 bases from J; bases unmatched to any gene: 9. CDR3 nucleotide sequence: TGTGCCAGCAGCTTAGGACTAGTTAATGTATATGAGCAGTTCTTC. It encodes CASSLGLVNVYEQFF. Supplemented by reference TRBV7-3 and TRBJ2-1, the full variable domain reads GAGVSQTPSNKVTEKGKYVELRCDPISGHTALYWYRQSLGQGPEFLIYFQGTGAADDSGLPNDRFFAVRPEGSVSTLKIQRTERGDSAVYLCASSLGLVNVYEQFFGPGTRLTVL.

The rearrangement joins TRBV19 to TRBJ1-1; a possible D gene is TRBD1 (5 bases). The CDR3 has 15 residues. V lost 5 bases and J 0 bases, leaving 13 bases between the germline ends. CDR1 is LNHDA and CDR2 is SQIVND in the germline V gene (reference sequence). CDR3 in amino acids: CASSRDGRLNTEAFF. DNA for the CDR3: TGTGCCAGTAGTCGGGACGGTAGATTGAACACTGAAGCTTTCTTT.

The chain has TRBV30 and TRBJ1-2; unclear D gene. Germline assignment: CDR1 GTSNPN and CDR2 SVGIG (reference sequence). Trimming shortened V by 2 bases and J by 0 bases, and 13 bases separated the two germline ends. There are 15 residues in the CDR3. The CDR3, as DNA: TGTGCCTGGAGTAGAAATCTAGGGTCTAACTATGGCTACACCTTC. Translating gives CAWSRNLGSNYGYTF.

The rearrangement uses TRBV18 and TRBJ2-6, with 12 nucleotides matching TRBD1. V dropped 1 base and J dropped 1; count of bases not matched to a gene: 5. The length of the CDR3 is 19 residues. Germline assignment: CDR1 KGHSH and CDR2 LQKENI. The CDR3 protein is CASSPLPGQGASGANVLTF. Here the CDR3 DNA reads TGTGCCAGCTCACCACTCCCGGGACAGGGGGCTTCTGGGGCCAACGTCCTGACTTTC.

This rearrangement joins TRBV9 to TRBJ2-3; no clear D. V lost 0 bases and J 2 bases, leaving 19 bases between the germline ends. Germline-derived CDR1 and CDR2 are SGDLS and YYNGEE. The CDR3 has 18 amino acids. For the CDR3, the DNA is TGTGCCAGCAGCGTAGGACACCGAGTTAATGCAATCACAGATACGCAGTATTTT. As protein: CASSVGHRVNAITDTQYF.

On this clone: The same CDR3 can be traced to other DNA sequences in this sample. The rearrangement links TRBV5-4 to TRBJ2-2; D remains ambiguous. CDR3 length: 13 residues. V lost 0 bases to trimming and J lost 4 bases, with 4 bases between them. Germline V lookup: CDR1 SGHNT, CDR2 YYREEE (reference sequence). The CDR3 DNA sequence: TGTGCCAGCAGCTTGGGGGGCACCGGGGAGCTGTTTTTT. Its protein is CASSLGGTGELFF.

V and J are TRBV9 and TRBJ2-7, with a weak D call TRBD1 (6 bases). Trimming shortened V by 7 bases and J by 0 bases, and 14 bases separated the two germline ends. The germline V gene has CDR1 SGDLS and CDR2 YYNGEE. The CDR3 totals 14 residues. The CDR3 is CASGRAGVSYEQYF. The CDR3 DNA is TGTGCCAGCGGTCGGGCAGGGGTCTCCTACGAGCAGTACTTC.

As to this clone: Other DNA sequences from this sample encode an identical CDR3 as well. V usage is TRBV18 and J usage is TRBJ1-5, with TRBD1 as a possible D gene (6 bases). The V end was cut by 3 bases, the J end by 0 bases, with 9 bases between. CDR1 KGHSH and CDR2 LQKENI come from the germline V gene. There are 15 residues in the CDR3. The CDR3 protein is CASSPLQGSNQPQHF. In nucleotides, the CDR3 is TGTGCCAGCTCACCCTTACAGGGTAGCAATCAGCCCCAGCATTTT.

The rearrangement uses TRBV19 and TRBJ1-5, with D unresolved. The germline V gene has CDR1 LNHDA and CDR2 SQIVND (reference sequence). The CDR3 loop spans 12 amino acids. V dropped 7 bases and J dropped 6 bases, with 10 bases sitting between them. This CDR3 reads CASNGTPQPQHF. The CDR3 DNA follows: TGTGCCAGTAATGGCACACCTCAGCCCCAGCATTTT. Drawing the rest from reference TRBV19 and TRBJ1-5, the complete variable domain is DGGITQSPKYLFRKEGQNVTLSCEQNLNHDAMYWYRQDPGQGLRLIYYSQIVNDFQKGDIAEGYSVSREKKESFPLTVTSAQKNPTAFYLCASNGTPQPQHFGDGTRLSIL.

This sequence joins TRBV6-1 and TRBJ2-7, with D possibly matching TRBD2 (5 bases). Germline CDR1 reads MNHNS; CDR2 reads SASEGT. CDR3 length: 15 amino acids. The V and J ends lost 0 bases and 4 bases respectively, with 13 bases between them. CDR3 nucleotides: TGTGCCAGCAGTGAAGCGTGGAGGTCCGGGTACGAGCAGTACTTC. This gives the protein CASSEAWRSGYEQYF.

The genes are TRBV5-1 and TRBJ1-1; D is undetermined. From germline, CDR1 is SGHRS and CDR2 YFSETQ. Trimming took off 6 bases at V and 4 bases at J, with 13 bases between the two ends. The CDR3 length is 13 residues. CDR3 protein: CASTGFSSTEAFF. The CDR3 DNA reads TGCGCCAGCACAGGATTCTCGAGCACTGAAGCTTTCTTT.

In DNA, the CDR3 is TGTGCCAGCAGCCCCGATTTGGGGAGGTACGAGCAGTACTTC. Translated: CASSPDLGRYEQYF. The chain joins TRBV7-2 to TRBJ2-7; tentative D call: TRBD2 (6 bases). The CDR3 contains 14 residues. The V and J ends lost 5 bases and 4 bases respectively, with 15 bases between them. Germline V CDR1 and CDR2: SGHTA, FQGNSA.

This chain links TRBV5-1 with TRBJ2-5, with TRBD2 identical over 8 bases. Germline trimming cut 3 bases from V and 5 bases from J; bases unmatched to any gene: 12. Germline CDR1 SGHRS, CDR2 YFSETQ. This CDR3 is 16 amino acids long. CDR3 nucleotide sequence: TGCGCCAGCAGCTCCTTTAAGGGCGGGAGGATGGAGACCCAGTACTTC. Translating gives CASSSFKGGRMETQYF. Using reference TRBV5-1 and TRBJ2-5 for the parts outside the CDR3, the full variable domain is KAGVTQTPRYLIKTRGQQVTLSCSPISGHRSVSWYQQTPGQGLQFLFEYFSETQRNKGNFPGRFSGRQFSNSRSEMNVSTLELGDSALYLCASSSFKGGRMETQYFGPGTRLLVL.

The chain is built from TRBV6-6 and TRBJ1-2; tentative D call: TRBD1 (6 bases). Looked up from germline, CDR1 is MNHNY and CDR2 is SVGAGI (reference sequence). V was trimmed by 2 bases and J by 8 bases, leaving 15 bases between them. This CDR3 has 14 amino acids. CDR3 loop: CASSYGSGAGGYTF. In DNA, the CDR3 is TGTGCCAGCAGTTACGGTTCGGGGGCCGGAGGCTACACCTTC.

V is TRBV28 and J is TRBJ2-1; D possibly corresponds to TRBD2 (6 bases). V lost 2 bases and J 3 bases, leaving 20 bases between the germline ends. The CDR3 loop spans 18 amino acids. Looked up from germline, CDR1 is MDHEN and CDR2 is SYDVKM. The CDR3 sequence: CASSLPSRDLIGYNEQFF. DNA of the CDR3: TGTGCCAGCAGTTTACCCTCGCGGGACCTAATTGGCTACAATGAGCAGTTCTTC.

This clone was seen once. CDR3 sequence reads: CASSLATGFDEQFF. Written as DNA, the CDR3 is TGTGCCAGCAGCTTAGCGACAGGGTTCGATGAGCAGTTCTTC. The chain combines TRBV7-9 with TRBJ2-1; 7 nucleotides match TRBD1. The V gene end was trimmed by 0 bases and the J gene end by 8 bases; junction bases not matched to a gene: 4. The CDR3 contains 14 residues. Per the germline V gene, CDR1 is SEHNR and CDR2 is FQNEAQ (reference sequence).

The chain joins TRBV2 to TRBJ2-7, with a possible D match to TRBD2 (6 bases). The CDR3 covers 12 residues. The germline V gene encodes CDR1 SNHLY and CDR2 FYNNEI. V lost 6 bases and J lost 5, with 11 bases in between. The DNA of the CDR3 is TGTGCCAGCAGGGGTATAGCGGACGAGCAGTACTTC. Translation gives CASRGIADEQYF.

V gene TRBV28 combines with J gene TRBJ1-1; 9 positions agree with TRBD1. The CDR3 totals 13 residues. V was clipped by 9 bases and J by 5 bases; unmatched bases: 7. The V gene's germline CDR1 is MDHEN and CDR2 SYDVKM. CDR3 sequence: CASLTGGETEAFF. CDR3 in DNA: TGTGCCAGTCTGACAGGGGGAGAAACTGAAGCTTTCTTT.

The chain employs TRBV27 and TRBJ2-3, with TRBD2 identical over 9 bases. The length of the CDR3 is 14 residues. The ends lost 5 bases at V and 4 bases at J; junction bases unmatched: 4. The V gene's germline CDR1 is MNHEY and CDR2 SMNVEV (reference sequence). Here the CDR3 reads CASSAGLASDTQYF. The CDR3 DNA follows: TGTGCCAGCAGTGCGGGACTAGCATCAGATACGCAGTATTTT.

As concerns this clone: Other nucleotide sequences from this sample produce the same CDR3. The chain is built from TRBV5-4 and TRBJ2-1, with D possibly called TRBD1 or TRBD2 (6 bases each). CDR3 length: 15 amino acids. Germline CDR1 reads SGHNT; CDR2 reads YYREEE (reference sequence). Trimming removed 0 bases from V and 4 bases from J, with 11 bases in between. The CDR3 nucleotides read TGTGCCAGCAGCTTGGGGCAGGGGACTTACAATGAGCAGTTCTTC. Encoded protein: CASSLGQGTYNEQFF.